This entry lists 16 T cell receptor beta chains sequenced from one sample in a study of T cell changes during pregnancy in multiple sclerosis (dated by TCRdb to between 2018 and 2021). The protocol used for the library was the immunoSEQ multiplex PCR assay. Sourced from immuneACCESS, this table was stored by TCRdb with only in-frame sequences that have V and J called. A share of the clones is absent; for the studies checked, an unresolved V gene accounts for under half, and the remainder has no known explanation. This sample comprises 75,000 to 100,000 clones, almost 95% of them detected only once. 2% to 2.5% of the sample comes from the top ten. The material was peripheral blood, obtained after pregnancy. The receptors shown here come from a female donor with multiple sclerosis, enrolled in a pregnancy study.

This chain links TRBV5-5 with TRBJ1-1, with D maybe TRBD1 (5 bases). CDR1 and CDR2 from the germline V gene are SGHKS and YYEKEE (reference sequence). Trimming removed 0 bases at V and 10 bases at J, with 10 bases between. CDR3 size: 12 residues. This CDR3 reads CASSLGQWGAFF. For the CDR3, the DNA is TGTGCCAGCAGCTTGGGACAGTGGGGAGCTTTCTTT. Combining the CDR3 with reference TRBV5-5 and TRBJ1-1 gives the whole variable domain DAGVTQSPTHLIKTRGQQVTLRCSPISGHKSVSWYQQVLGQGPQFIFQYYEKEERGRGNFPDRFSARQFPNYSSELNVNALLLGDSALYLCASSLGQWGAFFGQGTRLTVV.

This clone has only one observation. The rearrangement links TRBV4-2 to TRBJ1-1, with D tentatively TRBD1 (6 bases). The CDR3 runs to 15 residues. Germline assignment: CDR1 LGHNA and CDR2 YNFKEQ. The V gene lost 3 bases and the J gene lost 4 bases, with 15 bases spanning the gap. This chain's CDR3 is CASSHERSGVTEAFF. The CDR3 DNA sequence: TGTGCCAGCAGCCACGAAAGATCAGGGGTCACTGAAGCTTTCTTT.

The chain recombines TRBV7-9 with TRBJ2-5, with TRBD2 as a possible D gene (5 bases). There are 13 residues in the CDR3. CDR1 and CDR2 from the germline V gene are SEHNR and FQNEAQ (reference sequence). V was cut by 3 bases and J by 7 bases, with 12 bases left in between. The CDR3 protein is CASSFSEGRTQYF. The DNA for the CDR3 is TGTGCCAGCAGCTTTTCCGAGGGTAGGACCCAGTACTTC.

This rearrangement joins TRBV6-5 to TRBJ1-2, with 7 bases lining up with TRBD1. With 4 bases clipped from V and 3 bases from J, the junction kept 11 bases outside the gene matches. The CDR3 runs to 16 residues. Germline assignment: CDR1 MNHEY and CDR2 SVGAGI. CDR3 nucleotide sequence: TGTGCCAGCAGTTGGGAGCTCTTCAGGGGGTACTATGGCTACACCTTC. This gives the protein CASSWELFRGYYGYTF.

This sequence joins TRBV2 and TRBJ2-2; TRBD2 is a possible D gene (6 bases). CDR1 and CDR2 (germline): SNHLY, FYNNEI. There are 15 residues in the CDR3. Trimming shortened V by 1 base and J by 7 bases, and 13 bases separated the two germline ends. The CDR3 region is CASSEVQTSSGELFF. DNA for the CDR3: TGTGCCAGCAGTGAAGTGCAGACTAGTAGCGGGGAGCTGTTTTTT.

The rearrangement joins TRBV19 to TRBJ1-2; D call uncertain. CDR3 length: 15 residues. Germline loops: CDR1 LNHDA, CDR2 SQIVND (reference sequence). V gave up 3 bases and J gave up 0 bases, with 11 bases separating them. The CDR3 sequence is CASSMVPVANYGYTF. The CDR3 region has the DNA TGTGCCAGTAGTATGGTTCCAGTTGCTAACTATGGCTACACCTTC.

This rearrangement joins TRBV7-2 to TRBJ1-2; TRBD1 aligns across 7 bases. CDR3 length equals 12 residues. Trimming at V came to 3 bases and at J to 5 bases, leaving 0 bases not matched to a gene. In germline, CDR1 is SGHTA, CDR2 FQGNSA. CDR3 nucleotides: TGTGCCAGCAGCTTGACAGGGTATGGCTACACCTTC. Amino acid sequence: CASSLTGYGYTF.

The CDR3 loop is CASRVKTGLSNQPQHF. CDR3 coding DNA: TGTGCCAGTAGGGTTAAAACAGGGCTTAGCAATCAGCCCCAGCATTTT. The chain uses TRBV19 and TRBJ1-5, with D possibly matching TRBD1 (6 bases). Between the trimmed V and J ends, which lost 6 bases and 0 bases, there was a span of 15 bases. This CDR3 has 16 residues. CDR1 is LNHDA, CDR2 SQIVND, per germline (reference sequence). Supplemented by reference TRBV19 and TRBJ1-5, the full variable domain reads DGGITQSPKYLFRKEGQNVTLSCEQNLNHDAMYWYRQDPGQGLRLIYYSQIVNDFQKGDIAEGYSVSREKKESFPLTVTSAQKNPTAFYLCASRVKTGLSNQPQHFGDGTRLSIL.

A few counts support this clone. V gene TRBV6-5 combines with J gene TRBJ1-4, with D maybe TRBD1 (6 bases). The CDR3 sequence is 13 residues long. CDR1 is MNHEY, CDR2 SVGAGI, per germline. Between the trimmed V and J ends, which lost 4 bases and 8 bases, there was a span of 11 bases. The CDR3, as DNA: TGTGCCAGCAGTTCCTCCGACAGGGAAAAACTGTTTTTT. This codes for CASSSSDREKLFF.

This chain joins TRBV30 and TRBJ2-1, with D uncertain. V lost 0 bases, J lost 7 bases, and 10 bases lay in between. There are 13 residues in the CDR3. Per the germline V gene, CDR1 is GTSNPN and CDR2 is SVGIG (reference sequence). This CDR3 reads CAWSVTPLNEQFF. The CDR3 DNA reads TGTGCCTGGAGTGTTACCCCTCTAAATGAGCAGTTCTTC. Full variable domain (remainder filled in from reference TRBV30 and TRBJ2-1): SQTIHQWPATLVQPVGSPLSLECTVEGTSNPNLYWYRQAAGRGLQLLFYSVGIGQISSEVPQNLSASRPQDRQFILSSKKLLLSDSGFYLCAWSVTPLNEQFFGPGTRLTVL.

V usage is TRBV10-2 and J usage is TRBJ2-7, with 11 nucleotides matching TRBD2. CDR1 and CDR2 (germline): WSHSY, SAAADI. The CDR3 is 12 amino acids. The V segment lost 6 bases and the J segment 6 bases; nucleotides outside the gene matches: 1. This CDR3 is CASSGTSGEQYF. CDR3 nucleotide sequence: TGCGCCAGCAGCGGGACTAGCGGCGAGCAGTACTTC.

J is TRBJ2-3 and V is TRBV6-1; D is perhaps TRBD1 (5 bases). The CDR3 sequence is 14 residues long. Germline CDR1 and CDR2: MNHNS and SASEGT. V was trimmed by 6 bases and J by 2 bases, leaving 12 bases between them. CDR3 DNA: TGTGCCAGCAGATCAGTGACAGCCACAGATACGCAGTATTTT. Encoded protein: CASRSVTATDTQYF.

This clone was recorded only once. The chain uses TRBV5-1 and TRBJ2-1; TRBD2 matches at 7 bases. The CDR3 contains 15 residues. V trimming: 2 bases; J trimming: 0 bases; junction bases outside the gene matches: 2. CDR1 and CDR2 (germline): SGHRS, YFSETQ. CDR3 in DNA: TGCGCCAGCAGCTTTGGGGGGGACTCCTACAATGAGCAGTTCTTC. Translated: CASSFGGDSYNEQFF.

The rearrangement uses TRBV10-3 and TRBJ1-6, with D hard to call. This CDR3 region has 14 residues. Germline V CDR1 and CDR2: ENHRY, SYGVKD. The V end lost 10 bases, the J end lost 7 bases, and 17 bases lay between the germline ends. CDR3 sequence: CATSVGESNSPLHF. The CDR3, as DNA: TGTGCCACCAGCGTCGGGGAATCAAATTCACCCCTCCACTTT.

This clone was picked up a small number of times. This chain joins TRBV19 and TRBJ1-2; 7 bases match TRBD1. Germline CDR1 is LNHDA and CDR2 is SQIVND (reference sequence). Unmatched junction bases numbered 11, after V lost 2 bases and J lost 8 bases. The CDR3 is 15 amino acids. The CDR3 loop is CASSIPTGARGGYTF. The DNA of the CDR3 is TGTGCCAGTAGTATACCTACAGGGGCCCGAGGGGGCTACACCTTC.

The chain couples TRBV27 to TRBJ2-2, with D perhaps TRBD1 (5 bases). V was trimmed by 6 bases and J by 0 bases, leaving 20 bases between them. CDR1 is MNHEY, CDR2 SMNVEV, per germline (reference sequence). The length of the CDR3 is 18 residues. CDR3 sequence: CASSQTAGIPANTGELFF. CDR3 in DNA: TGTGCCAGCAGCCAAACAGCAGGGATCCCCGCGAACACCGGGGAGCTGTTTTTT.